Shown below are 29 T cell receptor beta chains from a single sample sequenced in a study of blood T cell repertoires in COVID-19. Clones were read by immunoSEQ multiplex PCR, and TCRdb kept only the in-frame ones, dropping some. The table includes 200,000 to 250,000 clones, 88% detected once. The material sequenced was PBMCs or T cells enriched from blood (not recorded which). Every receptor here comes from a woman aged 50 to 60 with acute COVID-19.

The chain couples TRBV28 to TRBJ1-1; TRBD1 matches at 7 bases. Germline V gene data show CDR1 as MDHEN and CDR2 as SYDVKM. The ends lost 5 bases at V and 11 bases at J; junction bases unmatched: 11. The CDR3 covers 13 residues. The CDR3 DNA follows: TGTGCCAGCAGTCCCAGACTGACAGGGACGGCTTTCTTT. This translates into CASSPRLTGTAFF.

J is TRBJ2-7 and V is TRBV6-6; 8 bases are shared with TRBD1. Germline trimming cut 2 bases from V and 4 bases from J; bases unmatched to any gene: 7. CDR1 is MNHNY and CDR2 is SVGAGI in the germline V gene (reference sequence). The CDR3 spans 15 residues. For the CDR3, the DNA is TGTGCCAGCAGTTACCAAGGACAGGGTCGTTACGAGCAGTACTTC. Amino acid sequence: CASSYQGQGRYEQYF.

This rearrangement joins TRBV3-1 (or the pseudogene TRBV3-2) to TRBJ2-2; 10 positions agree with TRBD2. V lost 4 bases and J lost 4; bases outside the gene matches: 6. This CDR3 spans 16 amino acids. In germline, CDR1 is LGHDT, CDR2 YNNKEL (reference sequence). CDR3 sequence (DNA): TGTGCCAGCAGCCGGACTAGCGGAAGAGCCACCGGGGAGCTGTTTTTT. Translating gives CASSRTSGRATGELFF.

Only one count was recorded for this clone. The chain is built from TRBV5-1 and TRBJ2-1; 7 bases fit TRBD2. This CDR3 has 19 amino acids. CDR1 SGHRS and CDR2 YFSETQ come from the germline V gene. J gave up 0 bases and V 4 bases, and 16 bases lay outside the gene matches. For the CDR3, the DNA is TGCGCCAGCAGCCATATAGCGCGGGAAGGCGGGAGCTCCTACAATGAGCAGTTCTTC. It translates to CASSHIAREGGSSYNEQFF. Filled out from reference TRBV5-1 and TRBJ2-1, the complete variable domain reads KAGVTQTPRYLIKTRGQQVTLSCSPISGHRSVSWYQQTPGQGLQFLFEYFSETQRNKGNFPGRFSGRQFSNSRSEMNVSTLELGDSALYLCASSHIAREGGSSYNEQFFGPGTRLTVL.

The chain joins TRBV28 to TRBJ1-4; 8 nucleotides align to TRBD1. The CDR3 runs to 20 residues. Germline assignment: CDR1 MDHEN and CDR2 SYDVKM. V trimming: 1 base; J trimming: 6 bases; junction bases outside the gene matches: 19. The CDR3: CASSLYGLGRQGPIYEKLFF. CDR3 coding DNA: TGTGCCAGCAGTTTATATGGGCTGGGGAGACAGGGGCCCATATATGAAAAACTGTTTTTT.

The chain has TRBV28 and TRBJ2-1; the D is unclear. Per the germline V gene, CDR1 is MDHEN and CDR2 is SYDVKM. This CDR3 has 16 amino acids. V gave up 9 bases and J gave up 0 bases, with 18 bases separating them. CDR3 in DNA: TGTGCCAGTACGAAACACCGCGGAAACTCCTACAATGAGCAGTTCTTC. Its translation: CASTKHRGNSYNEQFF.

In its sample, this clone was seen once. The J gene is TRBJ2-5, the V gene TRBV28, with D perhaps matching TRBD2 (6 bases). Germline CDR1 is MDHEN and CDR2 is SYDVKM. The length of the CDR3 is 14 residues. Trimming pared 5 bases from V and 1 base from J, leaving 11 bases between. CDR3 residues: CASSTLAPQETQYF. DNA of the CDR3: TGTGCCAGCAGTACTCTAGCGCCCCAAGAGACCCAGTACTTC.

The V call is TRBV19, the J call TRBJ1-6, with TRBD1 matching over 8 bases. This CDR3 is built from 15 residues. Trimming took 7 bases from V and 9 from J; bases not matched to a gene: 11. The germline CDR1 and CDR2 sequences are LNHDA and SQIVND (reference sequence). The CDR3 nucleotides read TGTGCCAGTAATCGCAAGGACAGGGTGGGTTCACCCCTCCACTTT. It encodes CASNRKDRVGSPLHF.

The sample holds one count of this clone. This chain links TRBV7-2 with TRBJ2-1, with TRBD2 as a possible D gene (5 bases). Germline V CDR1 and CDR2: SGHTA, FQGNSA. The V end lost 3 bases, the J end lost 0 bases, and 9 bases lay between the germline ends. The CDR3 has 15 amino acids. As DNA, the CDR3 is TGTGCCAGCAGCTTCAGCGCGGGCTCCTACAATGAGCAGTTCTTC. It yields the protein CASSFSAGSYNEQFF. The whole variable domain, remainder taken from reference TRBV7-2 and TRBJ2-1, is GAGVSQSPSNKVTEKGKDVELRCDPISGHTALYWYRQSLGQGLEFLIYFQGNSAPDKSGLPSDRFSAERTGGSVSTLTIQRTQQEDSAVYLCASSFSAGSYNEQFFGPGTRLTVL.

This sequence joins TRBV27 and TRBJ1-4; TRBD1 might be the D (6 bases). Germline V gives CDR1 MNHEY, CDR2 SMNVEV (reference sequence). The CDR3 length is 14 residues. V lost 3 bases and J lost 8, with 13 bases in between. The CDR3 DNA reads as TGTGCCAGCAGTTTGGGGGGGCTAAGGGAAAAACTGTTTTTT. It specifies CASSLGGLREKLFF.

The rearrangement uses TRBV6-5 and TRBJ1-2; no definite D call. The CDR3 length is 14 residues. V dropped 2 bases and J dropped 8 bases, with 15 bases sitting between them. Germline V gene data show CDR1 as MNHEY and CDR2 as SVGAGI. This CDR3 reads CASSYAAAFGGYTF. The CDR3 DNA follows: TGTGCCAGCAGTTACGCGGCCGCCTTTGGGGGCTACACCTTC.

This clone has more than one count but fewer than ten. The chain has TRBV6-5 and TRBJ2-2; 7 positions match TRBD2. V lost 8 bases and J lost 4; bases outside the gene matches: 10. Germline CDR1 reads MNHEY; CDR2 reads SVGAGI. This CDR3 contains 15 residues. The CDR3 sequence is CASVRVGGSTGELFF. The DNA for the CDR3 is TGTGCCAGCGTTCGGGTGGGGGGGAGCACCGGGGAGCTGTTTTTT.

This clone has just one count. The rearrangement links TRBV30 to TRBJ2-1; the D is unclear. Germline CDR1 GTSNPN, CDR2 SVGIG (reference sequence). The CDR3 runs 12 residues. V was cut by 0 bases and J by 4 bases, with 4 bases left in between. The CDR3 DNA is TGTGCCTGGAGTGTCTTGTACAATGAGCAGTTCTTC. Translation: CAWSVLYNEQFF.

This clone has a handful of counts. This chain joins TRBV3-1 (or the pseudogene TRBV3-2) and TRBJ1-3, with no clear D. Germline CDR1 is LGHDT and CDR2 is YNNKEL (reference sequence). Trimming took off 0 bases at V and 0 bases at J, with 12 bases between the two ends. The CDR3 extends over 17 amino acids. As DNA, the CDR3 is TGTGCCAGCAGCCAAGAGCCTTCGGCAGGCTCTGGAAACACCATATATTTT. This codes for CASSQEPSAGSGNTIYF.

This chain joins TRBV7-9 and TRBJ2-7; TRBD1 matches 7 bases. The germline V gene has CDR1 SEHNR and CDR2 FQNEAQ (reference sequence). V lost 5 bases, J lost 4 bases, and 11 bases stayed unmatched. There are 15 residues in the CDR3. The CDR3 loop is CASSGPTGTAYEQYF. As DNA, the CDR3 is TGTGCCAGCAGCGGACCCACCGGGACAGCTTACGAGCAGTACTTC.

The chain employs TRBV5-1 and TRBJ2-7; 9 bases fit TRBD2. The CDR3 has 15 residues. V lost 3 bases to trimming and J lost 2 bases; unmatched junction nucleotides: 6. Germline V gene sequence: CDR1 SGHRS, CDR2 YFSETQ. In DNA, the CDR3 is TGCGCCAGCAGCTCCCTAGCGGGGTACGCCTACGAGCAGTACTTC. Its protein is CASSSLAGYAYEQYF.

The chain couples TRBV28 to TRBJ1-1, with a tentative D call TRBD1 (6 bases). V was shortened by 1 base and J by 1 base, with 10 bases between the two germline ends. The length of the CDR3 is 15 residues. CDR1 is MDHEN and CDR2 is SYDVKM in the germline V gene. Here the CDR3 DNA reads TGTGCCAGCAGTTTATTTGGGACACCGAACACTGAAGCTTTCTTT. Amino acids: CASSLFGTPNTEAFF.

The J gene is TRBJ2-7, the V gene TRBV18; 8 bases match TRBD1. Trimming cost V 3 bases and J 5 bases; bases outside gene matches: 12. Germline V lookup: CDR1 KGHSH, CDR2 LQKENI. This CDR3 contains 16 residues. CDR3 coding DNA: TGTGCCAGCTCACCGAAAATCGACAGGGGCGGTAACGAGCAGTACTTC. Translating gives CASSPKIDRGGNEQYF.

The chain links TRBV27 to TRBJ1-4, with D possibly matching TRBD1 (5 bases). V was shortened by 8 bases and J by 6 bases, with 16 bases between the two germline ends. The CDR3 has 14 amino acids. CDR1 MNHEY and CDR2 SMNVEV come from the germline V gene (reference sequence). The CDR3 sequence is CASQPWGDHEKLFF. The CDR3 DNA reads TGTGCCAGCCAACCTTGGGGGGACCATGAAAAACTGTTTTTT.

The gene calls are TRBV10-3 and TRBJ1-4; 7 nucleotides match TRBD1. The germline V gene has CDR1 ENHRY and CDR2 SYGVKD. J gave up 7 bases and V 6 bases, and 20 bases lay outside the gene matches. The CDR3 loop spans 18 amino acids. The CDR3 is CAISAAPGQTNRGEKLFF. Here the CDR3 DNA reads TGTGCCATCAGCGCCGCCCCGGGACAGACAAACCGGGGTGAAAAACTGTTTTTT.

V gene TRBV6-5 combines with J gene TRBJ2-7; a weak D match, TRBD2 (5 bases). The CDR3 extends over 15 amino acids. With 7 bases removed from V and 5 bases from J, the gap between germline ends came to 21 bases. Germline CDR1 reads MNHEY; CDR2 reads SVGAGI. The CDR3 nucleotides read TGTGCCAGCAAACCAGGAGGTCCAACCCGGGACGAGCAGTACTTC. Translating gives CASKPGGPTRDEQYF.

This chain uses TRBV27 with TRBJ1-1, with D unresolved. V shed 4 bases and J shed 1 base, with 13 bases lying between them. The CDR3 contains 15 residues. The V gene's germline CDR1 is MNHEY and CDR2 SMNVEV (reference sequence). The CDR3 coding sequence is TGTGCCAGCAGTTCCCGCCCCGAGGGGAACACTGAAGCTTTCTTT. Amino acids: CASSSRPEGNTEAFF.

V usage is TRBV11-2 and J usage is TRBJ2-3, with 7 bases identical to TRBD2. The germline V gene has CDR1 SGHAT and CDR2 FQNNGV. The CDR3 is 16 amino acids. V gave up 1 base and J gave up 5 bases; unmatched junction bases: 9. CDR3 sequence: CASSLGGGGAIDTQYF. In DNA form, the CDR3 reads TGTGCCAGCAGCTTAGGGGGCGGGGGAGCAATAGATACGCAGTATTTT.

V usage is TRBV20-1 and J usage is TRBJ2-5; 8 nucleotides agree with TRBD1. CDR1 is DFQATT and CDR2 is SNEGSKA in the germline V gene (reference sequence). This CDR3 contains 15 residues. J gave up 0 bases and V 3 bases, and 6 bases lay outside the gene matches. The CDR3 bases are TGCAGTGCTAGTAGCAGGGGGCCGTACCAAGAGACCCAGTACTTC. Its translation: CSASSRGPYQETQYF.

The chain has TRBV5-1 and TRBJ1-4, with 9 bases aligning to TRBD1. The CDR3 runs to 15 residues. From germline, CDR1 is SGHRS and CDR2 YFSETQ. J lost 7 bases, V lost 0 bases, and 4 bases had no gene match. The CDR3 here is CASSLGGQGGEKLFF. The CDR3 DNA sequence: TGCGCCAGCAGCTTGGGGGGACAGGGAGGTGAAAAACTGTTTTTT.

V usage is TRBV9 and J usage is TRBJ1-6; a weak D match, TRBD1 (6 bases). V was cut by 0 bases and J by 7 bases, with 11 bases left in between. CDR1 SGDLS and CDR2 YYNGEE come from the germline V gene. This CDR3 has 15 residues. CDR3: CASSVGPTGNSPLHF. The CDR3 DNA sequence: TGTGCCAGCAGCGTAGGGCCGACAGGAAATTCACCCCTCCACTTT.

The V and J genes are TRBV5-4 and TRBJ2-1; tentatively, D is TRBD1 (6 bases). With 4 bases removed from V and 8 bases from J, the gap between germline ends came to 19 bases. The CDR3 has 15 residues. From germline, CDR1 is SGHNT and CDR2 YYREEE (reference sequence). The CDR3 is CASSLRGGVVDEQFF. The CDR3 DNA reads TGTGCCAGCAGCCTGCGAGGGGGAGTCGTCGATGAGCAGTTCTTC.

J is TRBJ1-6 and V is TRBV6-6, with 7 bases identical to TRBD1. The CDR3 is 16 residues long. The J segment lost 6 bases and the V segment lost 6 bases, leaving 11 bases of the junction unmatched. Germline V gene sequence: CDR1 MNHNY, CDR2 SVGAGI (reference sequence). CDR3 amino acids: CASRIGQVLLNSPLHF. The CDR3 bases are TGTGCCAGCAGGATCGGACAGGTCCTTCTTAATTCACCCCTCCACTTT.

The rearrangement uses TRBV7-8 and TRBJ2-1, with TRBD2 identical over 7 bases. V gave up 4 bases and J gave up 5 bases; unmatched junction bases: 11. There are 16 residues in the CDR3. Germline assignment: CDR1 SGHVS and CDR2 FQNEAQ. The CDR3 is CASSWGGLAENNEQFF. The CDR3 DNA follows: TGTGCCAGCAGCTGGGGGGGTCTAGCGGAAAACAATGAGCAGTTCTTC.